In this sample, the clone carrying this TCR beta chain is medium-sized. Its antigen is as yet unknown. The size of this beta chain means little, since it is a stray read in a library made for alpha chains. Time point here: sample taken at primary tumor resection. The cohort: around 79 early-stage, untreated non-small cell lung cancer patients. The input material, whole RNA from tumor, nontumor lung or frozen PBMC, was sequenced unsorted. Every molecule of TCR cDNA had its own unique molecular identifier. TCRdb reprocessed the 5' RACE reads with MiXCR, giving one entry per CDR3 protein. This sample carries roughly 17,000 distinct CDR3 sequences, about 6.3% of them seen once, and the ten largest clones take 6.8%. CDR1 MNHEY and CDR2 SVGAGI come from the germline V gene. The CDR3 spans 15 residues. V lost 6 bases, J lost 8 bases, and 10 bases stayed unmatched. The data derive from a study of spatial heterogeneity in lung cancer.

Regarding the study as a whole: Expanded alpha and beta TCR counts within tumors tracked tumor mutation counts.

V usage is TRBV6-5 and J usage is TRBJ1-6, with 7 nucleotides matching TRBD1. The sample was lung tumor tissue, taken at surgery. The sequence came from a male donor with early-stage non-small cell lung cancer. The CDR3 coding sequence is TGTGCCAGCAGAGTTACGAAACAGGGGCATTCACCCCTCCACTTT. Its protein product is CASRVTKQGHSPLHF.